This is a list of T cell receptor beta chains from one sample in a study of T-cell memory formation after mild COVID-19. TCRdb analysed the 5' RACE reads with MiXCR anew, one entry per CDR3 protein. The table lists about 390,000 distinct CDR3 sequences, approximately 15% of them singletons, with approximately 21% in the top ten. Sequencing was done on a sample of PBMCs or a T cell subset sorted from them (not recorded which). These receptors all stem from a man aged 18 to 30 who had mild COVID-19 (a few samples of this study predate the infection). Cell type and time point are not known. Both conserved end residues are part of each CDR3. A D gene is named only where the DNA matches it firmly. Size values are once, few and many counts, or a class for expanded clones, and some rows have none.

>NA|TRBJ2-1|NA|TRBV5-1
CASSDSGQGREFF
TGCGCCAGCAGCGACTCAGGCCAGGGTAGGGAGTTCTTC
>many|TRBJ2-6|NA|TRBV5-1
CASSPGSGANVLTF
TGCGCCAGCAGCCCGGGGTCTGGGGCCAACGTCCTGACTTTC
>NA|TRBJ1-2|NA|TRBV4-1
CASSQDPGFGGYTF
TGCGCCAGCAGCCAAGATCCGGGGTTTGGTGGCTACACCTTC
>few|TRBJ1-1|NA|TRBV7-9
CASSLMGVTEAFF
TGTGCCAGCAGCTTAATGGGGGTCACTGAAGCTTTCTTT
>NA|TRBJ1-1|NA|TRBV12-3/TRBV12-4
CASSSFGDTEAFF
TGTGCCAGCAGTAGTTTTGGAGACACTGAAGCTTTCTTT
>many|TRBJ2-3|TRBD2|TRBV9
CASSGSGTRSATQYF
TGTGCCAGCAGCGGAAGCGGGACTCGTTCTGCGACGCAGTATTTT
>few|TRBJ2-7|NA|TRBV9
CASSVEGVPIYEQYF
TGTGCCAGCAGCGTAGAGGGGGTTCCAATCTACGAGCAGTACTTC
>NA|TRBJ2-2|NA|TRBV10-3
CAISVDTGELFF
TGTGCCATCAGTGTGGACACCGGGGAGCTGTTTTTT
>few|TRBJ2-5|TRBD2|TRBV20-1
CSARPRGEETQYF
TGCAGTGCTAGACCGCGGGGGGAAGAGACCCAGTACTTC
>few|TRBJ2-2|TRBD1|TRBV5-1
CASSEAQGAGTGELFF
TGCGCCAGCAGCGAAGCACAGGGGGCTGGTACCGGGGAGCTGTTTTTT
>NA|TRBJ2-2|NA|TRBV5-8
CASSWIGGTGELFF
TGTGCCAGCAGCTGGATAGGGGGCACCGGGGAGCTGTTTTTT
>NA|TRBJ2-3|NA|TRBV20-1
CSATNSGGTDTQYF
TGCAGTGCTACTAACAGTGGGGGTACAGATACGCAGTATTTT
>many|TRBJ2-5|NA|TRBV5-1
CASRRVTTFQETQYF
TGCGCCAGCAGACGAGTAACCACATTCCAAGAGACCCAGTACTTC
>NA|TRBJ1-1|NA|TRBV29-1
CSVYWWEHPNTEAFF
TGCAGCGTTTACTGGTGGGAGCACCCGAACACTGAAGCTTTCTTT
>few|TRBJ1-1|NA|TRBV12-3/TRBV12-4
CASSRPNRLTEAFF
TGTGCCAGCAGCCGCCCCAATCGGTTGACTGAAGCTTTCTTT
>few|TRBJ1-2|TRBD1|TRBV5-1
CASSEGQGARYGYTF
TGCGCCAGCAGCGAGGGACAGGGGGCGCGATATGGCTACACCTTC
>few|TRBJ2-7|NA|TRBV29-1
CSVVQGYEQYF
TGCAGCGTTGTACAGGGCTACGAGCAGTACTTC
>few|TRBJ1-1|NA|TRBV4-1
CASSQGATGAEAFF
TGCGCCAGCAGCCAGGGGGCGACGGGCGCTGAAGCTTTCTTT
>few|TRBJ1-5|TRBD1|TRBV4-3
CARKRTGGNQPQHF
TGCGCCAGAAAGCGGACAGGAGGGAATCAGCCCCAGCATTTT
>NA|TRBJ1-2|TRBD1|TRBV12-3/TRBV12-4
CASSFGQGAGYGYTF
TGTGCCAGCAGTTTTGGACAGGGGGCCGGCTATGGCTACACCTTC
>few|TRBJ2-3|NA|TRBV12-3/TRBV12-4
CASTFGLGVDTQYF
TGTGCCAGCACCTTTGGGCTAGGGGTAGATACGCAGTATTTT
>few|TRBJ1-3|NA|TRBV3-1
CASSQGIGGSGNTIYF
TGTGCCAGCAGCCAAGGCATAGGGGGGAGTGGAAACACCATATATTTT
>NA|TRBJ1-2|NA|TRBV6-5
CASSIWQGLSDGYTF
TGTGCCAGCAGTATTTGGCAGGGGCTGTCGGATGGCTACACCTTC
>many|TRBJ1-6|NA|TRBV27
CASSLTPLHF
TGTGCCAGCAGTTTAACACCCCTCCACTTT